This TCR beta chain was sequenced during a study of T cells in Graves' hyperthyroidism and ophthalmopathy. The CDR3 extends over 17 amino acids. The V segment lost 6 bases and the J segment 4 bases; nucleotides outside the gene matches: 10. Germline V gene sequence: CDR1 MDHEN, CDR2 SYDVKM. Stable Graves' hyperthyroidism meant no ophthalmopathy progression within 18 months. Study-level findings and limits: Most thyroid clonotypes expanded above 0.001 appeared in blood too.

Researchers amplified the TCR beta CDR3 regions from RNA transcripts. Primed by the HTBI set, a first-round RT-PCR was run on the TCR CDR3. TCRdb reanalysed the multiplex PCR reads using MiXCR and keeps one entry per CDR3 protein. The sample holds 300,000 to 400,000 distinct CDR3 sequences; approximately 22% are singletons and the top ten take over 45%. On this clonotype itself: Its matching antigen is unknown.

The source is a woman in her fifties or sixties with Graves' hyperthyroidism. This chain connects TRBV28 to TRBJ2-1; 12 nucleotides line up with TRBD2. The sample taken for sequencing was blood. CDR3 sequence (DNA): TGTGCCAGCAGCTTAGCCTGGACTAGCGGGGAGTACAATGAGCAGTTCTTC. It is translated as CASSLAWTSGEYNEQFF. Filled out from reference TRBV28 and TRBJ2-1, the complete variable domain reads DVKVTQSSRYLVKRTGEKVFLECVQDMDHENMFWYRQDPGLGLRLIYFSYDVKMKEKGDIPEGYSVSREKKERFSLILESASTNQTSMYLCASSLAWTSGEYNEQFFGPGTRLTVL.